This T cell receptor (beta chain) was sequenced during a study of cytomegalovirus exposure and HLA in healthy donors (dated by TCRdb to about 2017). With respect to the entire study: An earlier analysis of 587 of the donors reported 250 to 350 Gb of sequence data and 100 million to 120 million unique TCR beta sequences obtained from roughly 170 million T cells. Every discovery cohort repertoire had been produced on one sequencing platform. A separate validation cohort of some 130 different subjects was used in addition to the roughly 700-subject first cohort. An early release covering roughly 580 HLA-typed donors comprised about 320 gigabases of sequencing data and around 80 million unique TCR sequences. The study aimed to test whether signatures of past pathogen exposure could be identified by cataloging public T cell receptors. In a later genetic analysis, genome-wide SNP genotypes for about 55% of the roughly 670 donors were used, and that subset was treated as a discovery cohort. Typing coverage differed by locus: A, B, C, DRB1 and DQB1 were typed in roughly 620-640 donors, DQA1 in 522, DPA1 in nearly 610, and DPB1 in 472. High-throughput TCR immunosequencing, statistical association of individual TCRs with disease status, and machine learning were combined to predict cytomegalovirus infection status. The genetic ancestry cluster associated with self-reported Caucasian donors included about 81% of the roughly 390 genotyped donors. Among several hundred genotyped donors of the cohort, an average of roughly 230,000 unique TCR beta nucleotide sequences was sequenced per donor, of which 15% to 20% were non-productive. A later analysis re-analyzed previously published TCR beta repertoires from several hundred donors and added high-resolution HLA genotyping to study TCR occurrence patterns. Alongside the repertoire data, information on donor age, sex, ethnicity and CMV serostatus was compiled. Class I and class II HLA loci were covered by the typing at four-digit resolution. An earlier analysis of 587 of the donors applied high-throughput TCR beta sequencing to assess whether each TCR beta V gene segment acted as functional or pseudogenic. The T cell repertoires of some 700 subjects were profiled by immunosequencing and related to cytomegalovirus serostatus. Several DR-DQ haplotypes were handled as single units for association and clustering, since linkage in the cohort was strong. The later analysis used no new phenotypic data to find candidate immune exposures, relying instead on TCR beta sequences and their occurrence across donors. The paper's findings and limits, for the study overall: A later analysis associated 17,000 or so TCR beta sequences with specific HLA alleles at a false discovery rate of 0.05. In a later analysis, HLA-associated TCR beta chains were found to be more clonally expanded and to have lower generation probabilities than equally common non-associated chains. In a later genetic analysis, a missense DCLRE1C variant was associated with V-gene and J-gene trimming of TCR beta chains, and the association was replicated in an independent cohort. The study gave a list of under 200 TCR beta chains associated with cytomegalovirus. A later analysis reported that several top co-occurrence clusters appeared linked to parvovirus B19, influenza, CMV and Epstein-Barr virus. A further reported finding was that TCR beta sequences accurately predicted the HLA-A and HLA-B alleles for most subjects in the first cohort. Strong co-occurrence of HLA alleles, especially DR and DQ, made assigning TCR associations to individual alleles difficult. Across donors, most TCR sequences were observed very rarely, whereas some public TCRs were present in many individuals. According to a later genetic analysis, donors in an Asian-associated ancestry cluster had fewer N-insertions in productive TCRs than the approximately 610-donor mean. The cohort was sequenced for TCR beta chains only, and without alpha or paired-chain data the features that could be detected were limited. Because HLA typing was unavailable for some donors at each locus, only the typed subset was used in association tests. In a later analysis, the rate of TCR association differed among HLA loci, with DRB1 alleles having the most associated TCRs and HLA-C alleles having the fewest. An earlier analysis of around 600 of the donors showed that most TCR beta V segments appeared in productive rearrangements either about 90% or about 30% of the time, which broadly matched IMGT annotations. The classifier was reported to diagnose cytomegalovirus status with high specificity and sensitivity in both the original cohort and the validation cohort. A later analysis found that most CMV-associated TCR beta chains appeared HLA-restricted, with HLA associations seemingly driven largely by CMV exposure. The earlier analysis of around 600 of the donors excluded seventeen rarely observed V segments, including chromosome 9 orphons, because counts were too low. Roughly uniform sequencing depth across donors was assumed in presence/absence analyses, although this assumption may not hold. The only immune exposure information available for the cohort was CMV serostatus. A few of the identified cytomegalovirus-associated TCR beta chains were confirmed in vitro to be specific for cytomegalovirus antigens. The 87-base-pair reads could not distinguish some IMGT-functional V segments, including TRBV6-2 and TRBV6-3, so those segments were excluded. Linkage disequilibrium might explain the correlated functional status among segregating V segments, but an unknown experimental factor could not be excluded. The authors suggested that the approach could potentially be generalized to other disease states and immunological phenotypes. A group of highly shared sequence variants was considered likely to be a technical artifact of the sequencing pipeline.

Receptor libraries were prepared by the immunoSEQ multiplex PCR assay. For the multiplex PCR, a mixture combining 60 forward primers for TCR Vbeta segments and 13 reverse primers for TCR Jbeta segments was used. The CDR3 region of rearranged TCR beta genes was amplified from genomic DNA with a multiplex PCR assay. Amplified TCR beta libraries were sequenced as 87-base-pair reads on the Illumina HiSeq System. Under the source paper's analysis protocol: A later analysis counted about 76 million unique TCR beta chains across the 550 to 750 repertoires, and some 12 million of these chains were shared by at least two donors. Raw reads were error-corrected and collapsed into unique sequences with a nearest-neighbor algorithm that merged closely related sequences to remove PCR and sequencing errors. Alignment of CDR3 sequences to IMGT reference sequences was used to assign V, D and J gene segments. Each retained sequence needed at least a six-nucleotide match to both a V gene segment and a J gene segment. A rearrangement counted as productive if the CDR3 had no stop codons and remained in frame with V and J, and every other rearrangement counted as non-productive. CDR3 was defined according to IMGT convention as the region running from the second conserved V-encoded cysteine to the conserved J-encoded phenylalanine. In an earlier analysis of approximately 590 of the donors, sequences lacking an unambiguous match to a single V gene segment were excluded. In an earlier analysis of approximately 500 of the donors, a V segment was called functional when productive rearrangements were above 56.7%, and segregating when the standard deviation between donors exceeded 5%. A statistical classification framework was developed to diagnose cytomegalovirus status using the catalog of TCR beta chain sequences. In a later analysis, TCR nucleotide sequences were compared against IMGT/GENE-DB human TR gene sequences so that V and J genes could be assigned. In a later analysis, CDR3 sequences and most-parsimonious VDJ recombination scenarios were assigned using the TCRdist pipeline. In a later analysis, each TCR beta chain was defined by its CDR3 amino acid sequence together with its V-gene family, and reads lacking a unique V-gene family were excluded. To address suspected cross-contamination and a sequencing artifact, a later analysis removed under 600 highly shared, low-generation-probability nucleotide sequences. In a later analysis, a clonal expansion index was calculated for each public chain from normalized within-repertoire ranks of inferred template counts. A later analysis computed generation probabilities with a VDJ recombination model fitted to out-of-frame rearrangements, and checked the results against IGoR. A later analysis scored TCR-TCR, TCR-HLA and TCR-CMV co-occurrence with hypergeometric tests, applying a repertoire-size bias correction to TCR pairs. A later analysis estimated false discovery rates by permuting HLA or CMV assignments 20 times. In a later analysis, co-occurring TCRs were grouped using DBSCAN, and TCRdist sequence similarity was added for clustering within HLA-allele-positive subsets. Repertoires with fewer than 30,000 or more than 120,000 public chains, plus five repertoires with anomalous nucleotide sharing, were excluded from co-occurrence clustering. The immuneACCESS repertoire file appears here via TCRdb, limited to in-frame rearrangements. These files lack a portion of the clones; in checked studies, under half of the deficit traces to unresolved V genes, and the cause of the others is not known. The DNA was the basis for D and trimming; V, J and clone size are from that table. The sample yields roughly 150,000 clones; 84% were counted once. The ten top clones hold 2% to 2.5% of the sample.

On this clone itself: The antigen this receptor binds is unknown. Base quality data are lacking; no much larger clone is found one base away.

CDR1 and CDR2 (LGHNA, YSLEER) derive from the germline V gene. The CDR3 sequence holds 19 residues, the cysteine and phenylalanine included. Just CDR3 DNA is preserved here, 57 bases in frame from base 1. Trimming leaves V shorter by 1 base and J shorter by 1 base, with the junction holding 15 bases beyond the gene matches. The cohort comprised around 690 healthy bone marrow donors. All cohort members were sampled while nominally healthy, although unrecorded immune exposures were likely present. The donor tested CMV seronegative, placing the donor among the 350 to 400 seronegative members of the cohort. A peripheral blood sample was provided by each donor, and peripheral blood mononuclear cells were used for TCR beta sequencing. The Qiagen DNeasy Blood Extraction Kit was used to extract genomic DNA from the blood cell samples.

The rearranged segments are TRBV4-3 and TRBJ1-2; TRBD1 fits 7 bases in the junction. This clonotype originated in a boy between 2 and 10 years old in good health and CMV-seronegative. What was sequenced was PBMCs. The nucleotides read TGCGCCAGCAGCCAAGGTTTTAGGAGACAGGGAGCTCTTAACTATGGCTACACCTTC. This encodes CASSQGFRRQGALNYGYTF.